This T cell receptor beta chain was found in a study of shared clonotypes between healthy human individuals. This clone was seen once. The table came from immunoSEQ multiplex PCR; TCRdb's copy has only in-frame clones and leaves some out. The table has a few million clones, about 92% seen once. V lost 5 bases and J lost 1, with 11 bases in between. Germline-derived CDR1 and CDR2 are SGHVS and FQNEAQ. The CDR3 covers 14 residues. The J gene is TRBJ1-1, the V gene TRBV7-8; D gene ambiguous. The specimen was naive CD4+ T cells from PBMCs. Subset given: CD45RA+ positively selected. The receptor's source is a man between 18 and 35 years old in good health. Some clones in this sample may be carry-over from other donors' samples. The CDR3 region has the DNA TGTGCCAGCAGCGTCCTTTGGGGGAACACTGAAGCTTTCTTT. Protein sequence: CASSVLWGNTEAFF.